The 31 T cell receptor beta chains reported below all come from one sample, sequenced in a study of blood T cell repertoires in COVID-19. Clones were sequenced by immunoSEQ multiplex PCR, and TCRdb holds only the in-frame ones, with some missing. Of just under 55,000 clones listed, around four fifths are singletons. The material sequenced was peripheral blood. The receptors were sampled from a woman aged 55 to 70 with acute or convalescent COVID-19.

This clone was detected only once. The identical CDR3 is also encoded by other nucleotide sequences in the sample. The chain recombines TRBV14 with TRBJ2-7, with a tentative D call TRBD1 (6 bases). V shed 1 base and J shed 3 bases, with 10 bases lying between them. The CDR3 spans 14 residues. The V gene's germline CDR1 is SGHDN and CDR2 FVKESK. The CDR3 reads CASSQGRGIYEQYF. The CDR3 DNA is TGTGCCAGCAGCCAAGGAAGGGGGATCTACGAGCAGTACTTC.

This chain uses TRBV9 with TRBJ2-2; D unresolved. The CDR3 is made up of 14 amino acids. The germline gives CDR1 SGDLS, CDR2 YYNGEE. V was cut by 4 bases and J by 4 bases, with 11 bases left in between. This CDR3 is CASSYRSFTGELFF. CDR3 coding DNA: TGTGCCAGCAGCTATCGGTCGTTCACCGGGGAGCTGTTTTTT.

The chain joins TRBV6-5 to TRBJ1-1, with 10 bases fitting TRBD1. The CDR3 is 16 amino acids. The germline V gene has CDR1 MNHEY and CDR2 SVGAGI. The junction had 8 bases not matched to a gene; V was cut back by 1 base and J by 6 bases. CDR3 in amino acids: CASSYLGTGVSAEAFF. The CDR3 region has the DNA TGTGCCAGCAGTTACTTGGGGACAGGGGTGAGCGCTGAAGCTTTCTTT.

Points on this clone: One end of the junction varies from germline; a read error may be responsible. The V gene is TRBV11-2, the J gene TRBJ1-1; TRBD1 matches 7 bases. Germline V gene data show CDR1 as SGHAT and CDR2 as FQNNGV. CDR3 length equals 15 residues. CDR3 in amino acids: CASSIDRVQYTEAFF. The CDR3 DNA reads TGTGCCAGCAGCATAGACAGGGTCCAATACACTGAAGCTTTCTTT.

The chain recombines TRBV2 with TRBJ1-1; 7 bases match TRBD1. The V segment lost 6 bases and the J segment 4 bases; nucleotides outside the gene matches: 8. Looked up from germline, CDR1 is SNHLY and CDR2 is FYNNEI. CDR3 length: 14 amino acids. CDR3 residues: CASRKGAGATEAFF. The CDR3 DNA sequence: TGTGCCAGCAGAAAGGGGGCAGGGGCCACTGAAGCTTTCTTT. The full variable domain, in which reference TRBV2 and TRBJ1-1 provide the parts outside the CDR3, is EPEVTQTPSHQVTQMGQEVILRCVPISNHLYFYWYRQILGQKVEFLVSFYNNEISEKSEIFDDQFSVERPDGSNFTLKIRSTKLEDSAMYFCASRKGAGATEAFFGQGTRLTVV.

This clone was counted a few times. The V and J genes are TRBV5-4 and TRBJ1-2, with a weak D call TRBD1 (6 bases). This CDR3 comprises 14 residues. V lost 4 bases, J lost 2 bases, and 12 bases lay in between. Germline V gene sequence: CDR1 SGHNT, CDR2 YYREEE (reference sequence). CDR3 nucleotide sequence: TGTGCCAGCAGCCCAGGGACAAACAACTATGGCTACACCTTC. Translating it yields CASSPGTNNYGYTF.

The chain uses TRBV6-5 and TRBJ2-7; tentative D call: TRBD1 (6 bases). Trimming removed 5 bases from V and 3 bases from J, with 17 bases in between. The CDR3 spans 15 residues. CDR1 is MNHEY, CDR2 SVGAGI, per germline. CDR3 DNA sequence: TGTGCCAGCAGTACCCGACAGGTCTCGATCTACGAGCAGTACTTC. The encoded protein is CASSTRQVSIYEQYF.

The rearrangement joins TRBV2 to TRBJ1-6; D might be TRBD1 (6 bases). The CDR3 covers 13 residues. In germline, CDR1 is SNHLY, CDR2 FYNNEI. Trimming took off 8 bases at V and 9 bases at J, with 14 bases between the two ends. The CDR3 bases are TGTGCCAGCCGAGGGGGGGGGTTTTCACCCCTCCACTTT. It yields the protein CASRGGGFSPLHF.

The chain is built from TRBV7-3 and TRBJ1-6; D perhaps matches TRBD1 (6 bases). Germline V gene sequence: CDR1 SGHTA, CDR2 FQGTGA. The CDR3 has 14 amino acids. V lost 2 bases, J lost 9 bases, and 11 bases lay in between. CDR3 protein: CASSLDRLGSPLHF. In DNA, the CDR3 is TGTGCCAGCAGCTTAGACAGGTTGGGTTCACCCCTCCACTTT. The full variable domain, completed using reference TRBV7-3 and TRBJ1-6, is GAGVSQTPSNKVTEKGKYVELRCDPISGHTALYWYRQSLGQGPEFLIYFQGTGAADDSGLPNDRFFAVRPEGSVSTLKIQRTERGDSAVYLCASSLDRLGSPLHFGNGTRLTVT.

This chain connects TRBV11-2 to TRBJ1-2; the D gene is possibly TRBD1 (5 bases). Trimming took off 1 base at V and 4 bases at J, with 16 bases between the two ends. This CDR3 contains 16 residues. Germline lookup yields CDR1 SGHAT and CDR2 FQNNGV. This CDR3 reads CASSLGSGSAGYGYTF. CDR3 DNA: TGTGCCAGCAGCTTAGGATCAGGGTCGGCCGGCTATGGCTACACCTTC. The full variable domain, rest sourced from reference TRBV11-2 and TRBJ1-2, is EAGVAQSPRYKIIEKRQSVAFWCNPISGHATLYWYQQILGQGPKLLIQFQNNGVVDDSQLPKDRFSAERLKGVDSTLKIQPAKLEDSAVYLCASSLGSGSAGYGYTFGSGTRLTVV.

The chain is built from TRBV6-6 and TRBJ1-2; 8 positions agree with TRBD1. The CDR3 runs 15 residues. The junction had 6 bases not matched to a gene; V was cut back by 4 bases and J by 2 bases. Germline V CDR1 and CDR2: MNHNY, SVGAGI (reference sequence). The CDR3 region has the DNA TGTGCCAGCAGTTCAGGACAGGGTCGGAACTATGGCTACACCTTC. It translates to CASSSGQGRNYGYTF.

The V call is TRBV5-5, the J call TRBJ1-4, with TRBD1 identical over 10 bases. Germline CDR1 is SGHKS and CDR2 is YYEKEE (reference sequence). The CDR3 loop spans 15 amino acids. The J segment lost 6 bases and the V segment lost 4 bases, leaving 6 bases of the junction unmatched. CDR3 nucleotides: TGTGCCAGCAGCCCGGGGGACAGGGGCGATGAAAAACTGTTTTTT. This codes for CASSPGDRGDEKLFF. Drawing the rest from reference TRBV5-5 and TRBJ1-4, the complete variable domain is DAGVTQSPTHLIKTRGQQVTLRCSPISGHKSVSWYQQVLGQGPQFIFQYYEKEERGRGNFPDRFSARQFPNYSSELNVNALLLGDSALYLCASSPGDRGDEKLFFGSGTQLSVL.

The chain carries TRBV6-5 and TRBJ1-6, with no clear D. The germline V gene has CDR1 MNHEY and CDR2 SVGAGI. The CDR3 runs to 12 residues. V lost 8 bases to trimming and J lost 9 bases, with 11 bases between them. CDR3 loop: CASAYRLSPLHF. CDR3 DNA: TGTGCCAGCGCCTACCGCCTTTCACCCCTCCACTTT.

This chain links TRBV19 with TRBJ2-7; TRBD1 might be the D (7 bases). V lost 3 bases and J 3 bases, leaving 15 bases between the germline ends. This CDR3 has 15 amino acids. Germline values: CDR1 LNHDA, CDR2 SQIVND (reference sequence). CDR3 region: CASSIGGGGFYEQYF. The CDR3 nucleotides are TGTGCCAGTAGTATCGGAGGGGGCGGTTTCTACGAGCAGTACTTC.

The chain employs TRBV5-1 and TRBJ1-1; maybe TRBD1 (5 bases). This CDR3 comprises 12 residues. The germline V gene has CDR1 SGHRS and CDR2 YFSETQ. V was clipped by 0 bases and J by 10 bases, with 10 bases between them. CDR3 amino acids: CASSLESGLAFF. Written as DNA, the CDR3 is TGCGCCAGCAGCTTGGAATCAGGGTTAGCTTTCTTT. The full variable domain, with the rest looked up from reference TRBV5-1 and TRBJ1-1, is KAGVTQTPRYLIKTRGQQVTLSCSPISGHRSVSWYQQTPGQGLQFLFEYFSETQRNKGNFPGRFSGRQFSNSRSEMNVSTLELGDSALYLCASSLESGLAFFGQGTRLTVV.

The genes are TRBV5-1 and TRBJ1-2; D possibly corresponds to TRBD1 (5 bases). This CDR3 contains 16 residues. Germline assignment: CDR1 SGHRS and CDR2 YFSETQ. Deletions cut 0 bases from V and 0 bases from J, with 12 bases between. The CDR3 reads CASSLGTGGTNYGYTF. The CDR3 coding sequence is TGCGCCAGCAGCTTGGGTACCGGGGGGACTAACTATGGCTACACCTTC.

The rearrangement links TRBV7-2 to TRBJ1-5; no clear D. The CDR3 runs 15 residues. Trimming removed 5 bases from V and 0 bases from J, with 11 bases in between. Germline CDR1 is SGHTA and CDR2 is FQGNSA. The CDR3 protein is CASSLNSYSNQPQHF. DNA of the CDR3: TGTGCCAGCAGCCTCAACAGTTATAGCAATCAGCCCCAGCATTTT.

The V call is TRBV7-2, the J call TRBJ1-2, with 10 nucleotides matching TRBD1. Germline CDR1 is SGHTA and CDR2 is FQGNSA. This CDR3 contains 14 residues. Germline trimming cut 3 bases from V and 3 bases from J; bases unmatched to any gene: 1. Here the CDR3 reads CASSFGQGDYGYTF. Written as DNA, the CDR3 is TGTGCCAGCAGCTTTGGACAGGGGGACTATGGCTACACCTTC.

The chain carries TRBV19 and TRBJ1-1; perhaps TRBD1 as D (6 bases). The germline CDR1 and CDR2 sequences are LNHDA and SQIVND (reference sequence). The CDR3 is 13 amino acids. V lost 3 bases and J 11 bases, leaving 16 bases between the germline ends. CDR3 bases: TGTGCCAGTAGTATCGACAGGTCCCCGGAGGCTTTCTTT. Amino acids: CASSIDRSPEAFF.

For the CDR3, the DNA is TGCGCCAGCAGCAAAGAAGGTGGAGGGGTTGGACCTTTCTTT. This codes for CASSKEGGGVGPFF. J is TRBJ1-1 and V is TRBV5-1, with D tentatively TRBD1 (5 bases). V lost 4 bases and J 12 bases, leaving 22 bases between the germline ends. Germline V gene data show CDR1 as SGHRS and CDR2 as YFSETQ. The CDR3 consists of 14 residues.

This clone came up once. The J gene is TRBJ2-2, the V gene TRBV6-5, with D possibly matching TRBD1 (5 bases). V was cut by 6 bases and J by 4 bases, with 12 bases left in between. Germline V CDR1 and CDR2: MNHEY, SVGAGI. This CDR3 comprises 14 residues. The CDR3 is CASSQGQRTGELFF. The DNA of the CDR3 is TGTGCCAGCAGCCAGGGTCAGCGCACCGGGGAGCTGTTTTTT.

This chain uses TRBV14 with TRBJ2-5; D is perhaps TRBD1 (5 bases). Trimming pared 2 bases from V and 2 bases from J, leaving 18 bases between. Germline V gives CDR1 SGHDN, CDR2 FVKESK. The CDR3 length is 17 residues. For the CDR3, the DNA is TGTGCCAGCAGCCAACTCCTCGTAGGGGATAGGCAAGAGACCCAGTACTTC. This gives the protein CASSQLLVGDRQETQYF.

V usage is TRBV19 and J usage is TRBJ1-2; D not resolved. Looked up from germline, CDR1 is LNHDA and CDR2 is SQIVND (reference sequence). V was shortened by 3 bases and J by 0 bases, with 14 bases between the two germline ends. The CDR3 covers 16 residues. CDR3 nucleotide sequence: TGTGCCAGTAGTATGCGGGAAATAGCCGCTAACTATGGCTACACCTTC. It translates to CASSMREIAANYGYTF.

V and J are TRBV19 and TRBJ2-7, with D possibly TRBD2 on 5 matching bases. The V gene's germline CDR1 is LNHDA and CDR2 SQIVND (reference sequence). The length of the CDR3 is 16 residues. Trimming removed 1 base at V and 0 bases at J, with 13 bases between. The CDR3 sequence: CASSIVAGPYSYEQYF. As DNA, the CDR3 is TGTGCCAGTAGTATAGTCGCGGGTCCCTACTCCTACGAGCAGTACTTC.

This chain's CDR3 is CAISGGTGDIQYF. CDR3 DNA: TGTGCCATCAGTGGAGGGACAGGCGACATTCAGTACTTC. V gene TRBV10-3 combines with J gene TRBJ2-4; 8 bases are a match to TRBD1. This CDR3 contains 13 residues. V was pared by 4 bases and J by 8 bases, with 4 bases of the junction left unmatched. Germline V CDR1 and CDR2: ENHRY, SYGVKD.

The CDR3 region has the DNA TGTGCCTGGAGGCAGACAGGGGCCACTGAAGCTTTCTTT. It translates to CAWRQTGATEAFF. This chain joins TRBV30 and TRBJ1-1; 8 nucleotides match TRBD1. J was trimmed by 4 bases and V by 3 bases; bases with no gene match: 4. The CDR3 contains 13 residues. The germline CDR1 and CDR2 sequences are GTSNPN and SVGIG (reference sequence). Filled out from reference TRBV30 and TRBJ1-1, the complete variable domain reads SQTIHQWPATLVQPVGSPLSLECTVEGTSNPNLYWYRQAAGRGLQLLFYSVGIGQISSEVPQNLSASRPQDRQFILSSKKLLLSDSGFYLCAWRQTGATEAFFGQGTRLTVV.

The rearrangement joins TRBV30 to TRBJ2-1, with D possibly matching TRBD1 (5 bases). Trimming left V 4 bases short and J 14 bases short, with 15 bases between. The CDR3 is 11 residues long. The germline V gene has CDR1 GTSNPN and CDR2 SVGIG (reference sequence). The CDR3 loop is CAWKLGPVEFF. CDR3 in DNA: TGTGCCTGGAAATTGGGGCCAGTAGAGTTCTTC.

The rearrangement links TRBV7-8 to TRBJ1-2; TRBD1 aligns across 7 bases. Germline trimming cut 5 bases from V and 2 bases from J; bases unmatched to any gene: 2. Germline V CDR1 and CDR2: SGHVS, FQNEAQ. This CDR3 spans 13 amino acids. CDR3 nucleotides: TGTGCCAGCAGCCAGGACAGGAACTATGGCTACACCTTC. Translation gives CASSQDRNYGYTF.

The chain has TRBV24-1 and TRBJ2-7, with 7 bases that match TRBD1. V gave up 4 bases and J gave up 6 bases; unmatched junction bases: 5. Germline-derived CDR1 and CDR2 are KGHDR and SFDVKD. The CDR3 covers 13 residues. The CDR3 DNA is TGTGCCACCAGTGACATCCGGACAGGCGAGCAGTACTTC. This gives the protein CATSDIRTGEQYF.

This clone has just one count. This chain joins TRBV7-9 and TRBJ1-1; no clear D gene. There are 13 residues in the CDR3. With 0 bases removed from V and 1 base from J, the gap between germline ends came to 3 bases. In germline, CDR1 is SEHNR, CDR2 FQNEAQ (reference sequence). CDR3 amino acids: CASSLARNTEAFF. Here the CDR3 DNA reads TGTGCCAGCAGCTTAGCGAGGAACACTGAAGCTTTCTTT.

CDR3 in DNA: TGTGCCACCAGCAGAGACAAACAAGAGACCCAGTACTTC. Residues: CATSRDKQETQYF. This chain connects TRBV15 to TRBJ2-5; unclear D gene. The V end was cut by 0 bases, the J end by 2 bases, with 4 bases between. CDR1 is LNHNV, CDR2 YYDKDF, per germline (reference sequence). This CDR3 has 13 residues.